Following are 6 T cell receptor beta chains from one sample sequenced in a study of blood T cell repertoires in COVID-19. Clones were read by immunoSEQ multiplex PCR, and TCRdb kept only the in-frame ones, dropping some. The data hold under 300,000 clones, with 65% to 90% observed a single time. The specimen was peripheral blood. Receptor source: a woman aged 40-49 years who had recovered from COVID-19.

This chain joins TRBV29-1 and TRBJ2-1; 8 bases line up with TRBD2. V was clipped by 4 bases and J by 9 bases; unmatched bases: 8. The CDR3 spans 13 residues. From germline, CDR1 is SQVTM and CDR2 ANQGSEA. The chain's CDR3 is CSVALRGAIEQFF. The CDR3 nucleotides are TGCAGCGTTGCTTTGCGGGGGGCCATTGAGCAGTTCTTC.

This clone occurred a few times. V and J are TRBV19 and TRBJ1-3, with D possibly being TRBD1 (5 bases). The CDR3 is 16 amino acids. The germline V and J ends were trimmed by 7 bases and 0 bases, with 16 bases remaining between them. The V gene's germline CDR1 is LNHDA and CDR2 SQIVND (reference sequence). For the CDR3, the DNA is TGTGCCAGTAACCCCTTGGGGGGGAACTCTGGAAACACCATATATTTT. Translated: CASNPLGGNSGNTIYF.

The chain employs TRBV19 and TRBJ2-5, with 8 bases matching TRBD1. The ends lost 10 bases at V and 0 bases at J; junction bases unmatched: 7. Looked up from germline, CDR1 is LNHDA and CDR2 is SQIVND (reference sequence). This CDR3 contains 14 residues. Here the CDR3 DNA reads TGTGCCACCGGACAGGGCCTGCACCAAGAGACCCAGTACTTC. This gives the protein CATGQGLHQETQYF.

The V call is TRBV7-9, the J call TRBJ1-2, with D unclear. The germline gives CDR1 SEHNR, CDR2 FQNEAQ (reference sequence). V was trimmed by 2 bases and J by 8 bases, leaving 15 bases between them. The CDR3 contains 14 residues. The CDR3 DNA reads TGTGCCAGCAGCTTAACGAGTCCTAAATGGGGCTACACCTTC. Encoded protein: CASSLTSPKWGYTF.

J is TRBJ1-1 and V is TRBV10-3; D is unclear. This CDR3 spans 11 amino acids. Trimming pared 6 bases from V and 6 bases from J, leaving 8 bases between. Germline CDR1 reads ENHRY; CDR2 reads SYGVKD. As DNA, the CDR3 is TGTGCCATCAGAGCCGGAGCTGAAGCTTTCTTT. Protein: CAIRAGAEAFF.

The V call is TRBV6-5, the J call TRBJ1-1, with TRBD1 matching over 8 bases. Germline CDR1 and CDR2: MNHEY and SVGAGI. The trim removed 11 bases at V and 5 bases at J, leaving 10 bases unmatched. The CDR3 totals 13 residues. The CDR3 protein is CAARIQGGTEAFF. The CDR3 coding sequence is TGTGCCGCCCGGATACAGGGGGGAACTGAAGCTTTCTTT.